This TCR beta chain was recorded in a study of blood T cell repertoires in COVID-19. Study information: In each case, the material was cDNA or gDNA derived from T cells, B-cell-depleted T cells, or PBMCs.

TCRdb's table, derived via immunoSEQ multiplex PCR, lists solely in-frame clones and lacks some. The profile shows 120,000 to 150,000 clones, roughly 89% of them singletons. This CDR3 is 20 amino acids long. Sequencing was carried out using PBMCs or T cells enriched from blood (not recorded which). This rearrangement joins TRBV21-1 to TRBJ2-7; the D call TRBD2 from the table was never checked on the DNA. TRBV21-1 is annotated as a pseudogene. This TCR was recovered from a woman aged 45-65 years who had been exposed to COVID-19. The CDR3 nucleotides read TGTGCCAGCAGCAAATCCCCAAATGGAGGACTAGCGGGAGGGCCCTACGAGCAGTACTTC. Translation gives CASSKSPNGGLAGGPYEQYF.